This T cell receptor (beta chain) is from a study of cytomegalovirus exposure and HLA in healthy donors (dated by TCRdb to about 2017). A note on the overall study: In an earlier analysis of about 560 of the donors, 250 to 350 Gb of sequence data and 100 million or so unique TCR beta sequences from roughly 190 million T cells were reported. All discovery cohort repertoires had been generated on a single sequencing platform. Of the 300 to 500 genotyped donors, 70% to 90% were placed in the genetic ancestry cluster associated with self-reported Caucasian donors. Rather than using new phenotypic data, the later analysis identified candidate immune exposures from TCR beta sequences and from how often those sequences occurred across donors. The study aimed to test whether signatures of past pathogen exposure could be identified by cataloging public T cell receptors. In a later genetic analysis, genome-wide SNP genotypes for 398 of the 666 donors were used, and that subset was treated as a discovery cohort. Besides the first cohort of 666 subjects, a separate validation cohort made up of 90 to 150 different subjects was used. On average, about 240,000 unique TCR beta nucleotide sequences were sequenced per donor among about 400 genotyped donors of the cohort, with 15% to 20% of those sequences being non-productive. Both class I and class II loci were covered by HLA typing, at four-digit resolution. To study patterns of TCR occurrence, a later analysis re-analyzed previously published TCR beta repertoires from around 700 donors and added high-resolution HLA genotyping. Because of strong linkage in the cohort, five DR-DQ haplotypes were treated as single units for association and clustering. Donor age, sex, ethnicity and CMV serostatus were collected together with the repertoire data. To predict cytomegalovirus infection status, the study brought together high-throughput TCR immunosequencing, statistical association of individual TCRs with disease status, and machine learning. An early release that covered some 630 HLA-typed donors contained about 300 gigabases of sequencing data and around 85 million unique TCR sequences. The T cell repertoires of roughly 660 subjects were profiled by immunosequencing and related to cytomegalovirus serostatus. The number of typed donors differed by locus: about 629-640 for A, B, C, DRB1 and DQB1; 522 for DQA1; approximately 600 for DPA1; and 400 to 480 for DPB1. An earlier analysis of 500 to 750 of the donors applied high-throughput TCR beta sequencing to assess whether each TCR beta V gene segment acted as functional or pseudogenic. The full study reports these points: The authors suggested that the approach could potentially be extended to other disease states and immunological phenotypes. In an earlier analysis of approximately 600 of the donors, most TCR beta V segments were observed in productive rearrangements about 87% or about 30% of the time, broadly matching IMGT annotations. The study gave a list of 150 to 200 TCR beta chains associated with cytomegalovirus. HLA typing was unavailable for some donors at each locus, so association tests used only the typed subset. While some public TCRs were present in many individuals, most TCR sequences turned up only very rarely across donors. In a later analysis, several top co-occurrence clusters were reported to appear linked to parvovirus B19, influenza, CMV and Epstein-Barr virus. In this cohort, only TCR beta chains were sequenced, and detectable features were limited by the absence of alpha or paired-chain data. A later analysis found that HLA-associated TCR beta chains were more clonally expanded and had lower generation probabilities than equally common non-associated chains. A few of the identified cytomegalovirus-associated TCR beta chains were confirmed in vitro to be specific for cytomegalovirus antigens. In both the original and validation cohorts, the classifier was reported to diagnose cytomegalovirus status with high specificity and sensitivity. Strong co-occurrence of HLA alleles, especially DR and DQ, made assigning TCR associations to individual alleles difficult. A further reported finding was that TCR beta sequences accurately predicted the HLA-A and HLA-B alleles for most subjects in the first cohort. Presence/absence analyses assumed roughly uniform sequencing depth across donors, an assumption that may not hold. A later genetic analysis reported fewer N-insertions in productive TCRs among donors in an Asian-associated ancestry cluster than the roughly 690-donor mean. In a later analysis, TCR association rates were found to vary across HLA loci, with the most associated TCRs seen for DRB1 alleles and the fewest for HLA-C alleles. A group of highly shared sequence variants was considered likely to be a technical artifact of the sequencing pipeline. Some IMGT-functional V segments, including TRBV6-2 and TRBV6-3, could not be distinguished by the 87-base-pair reads and were therefore excluded. Because counts were too low, 15 to 20 rarely observed V segments, including chromosome 9 orphons, were left out of the earlier analysis of 500 to 650 of the donors. Correlated functional status among segregating V segments might reflect linkage disequilibrium, but an unknown experimental factor could not be ruled out. The only immune exposure information available for the cohort was CMV serostatus. V-gene and J-gene trimming of TCR beta chains was associated with a missense DCLRE1C variant in a later genetic analysis, and the association was replicated in an independent cohort. At a false discovery rate of 0.05, a later analysis linked around 15,000 TCR beta sequences to specific HLA alleles. According to a later analysis, most CMV-associated TCR beta chains appeared to be HLA-restricted, and the HLA associations seemed to be driven largely by CMV exposure.

This clone was seen only once. Its specific antigen is unknown. No base quality values were provided; no much bigger clone lies one nucleotide off. The cohort consisted of approximately 690 healthy bone marrow donors. At the time of sampling, every cohort member was nominally healthy, though immune exposures that went unrecorded were likely present. The donor tested CMV seronegative, placing the donor among the 300 to 450 seronegative members of the cohort. A peripheral blood sample was provided by each donor, and peripheral blood mononuclear cells were used for TCR beta sequencing. Genomic DNA was extracted from the blood cell samples with the Qiagen DNeasy Blood Extraction Kit. Per the germline V gene, SNHLY is the CDR1 and FYNNEI is the CDR2. Counted from cysteine to phenylalanine, this CDR3 has 13 amino acids. The CDR3 DNA has 39 bases and is translated from base 1. Germline trimming: 6 bases from V, 7 bases from J; junction bases outside gene matches: 7.

Library generation was performed with the immunoSEQ multiplex PCR assay. A mixture of 60 forward primers for TCR Vbeta segments and 13 reverse primers for TCR Jbeta segments was used in the multiplex PCR. A multiplex PCR assay on genomic DNA amplified the CDR3 region of rearranged TCR beta genes. The Illumina HiSeq System was used to sequence the amplified TCR beta libraries as 87-base-pair reads. The authors' analysis ran thus. A later analysis tallied tens of millions of unique TCR beta chains across the 666 repertoires, and some 10 million of those chains were shared by two or more donors. Raw reads were error-corrected and collapsed into unique sequences with a nearest-neighbor algorithm that merged closely related sequences to remove PCR and sequencing errors. CDR3 sequences were aligned to IMGT reference sequences to assign V, D and J gene segments. For a sequence to be retained, at least a six-nucleotide match to both a V gene segment and a J gene segment was required. A rearrangement was called productive if the CDR3 had no stop codons and remained in frame with V and J, and every other rearrangement was called non-productive. CDR3 was defined according to IMGT convention as the region running from the second conserved V-encoded cysteine to the conserved J-encoded phenylalanine. Sequences without an unambiguous match to a single V gene segment were excluded from the earlier analysis of about 630 of the donors. An earlier analysis of just under 600 of the donors called V segments functional above 56.7% productive rearrangements and segregating when the between-donor standard deviation exceeded 5%. A statistical classification framework was built for diagnosing cytomegalovirus status from the catalog of TCR beta chain sequences. In a later analysis, V and J genes were assigned by comparing TCR nucleotide sequences against IMGT/GENE-DB human TR gene sequences. The TCRdist pipeline was used in a later analysis to assign CDR3 sequences and most-parsimonious VDJ recombination scenarios. In a later analysis, every TCR beta chain was defined by the combination of its CDR3 amino acid sequence and its V-gene family, and reads without a unique V-gene family were dropped. A later analysis removed 600 or so highly shared, low-generation-probability nucleotide sequences to deal with suspected cross-contamination and a sequencing artifact. In a later analysis, a clonal expansion index for each public chain was calculated from normalized within-repertoire ranks of inferred template counts. A later analysis computed generation probabilities with a VDJ recombination model fitted to out-of-frame rearrangements, and checked the results against IGoR. In a later analysis, TCR-TCR, TCR-HLA and TCR-CMV co-occurrence was scored with hypergeometric tests, and a repertoire-size bias correction was applied to TCR pairs. False discovery rates were estimated in a later analysis by permuting HLA or CMV assignments 20 times. In a later analysis, co-occurring TCRs were grouped using DBSCAN, with TCRdist sequence similarity added in when clustering inside HLA-allele-positive subsets. For co-occurrence clustering, repertoires with fewer than 30,000 or more than 120,000 public chains were excluded, along with 4 to 6 repertoires with anomalous nucleotide sharing. TCRdb's version of the immuneACCESS table is confined to in-frame rearrangements and falls short of the full clone set. An unresolved V gene accounts for under half of the shortfall where checked; the remainder is of unknown origin. That table gives V, J and clone size, and the DNA gave D and trimming. Within this sample are 200,000 to 250,000 clones, with around 80% of them counted one time only. Roughly 0.62% of the sample rests with the top ten.

The TCR comes from a man in his late teens or twenties in good health and CMV-seronegative. Sequencing input: PBMCs. The chain couples TRBV2 to TRBJ1-2; 8 bases in the junction line up with TRBD1. The sequenced DNA is TGTGCCAGCAGAGCCGAAGGACAGGGTGGCTACACCTTC. Translation gives CASRAEGQGGYTF.